One and the same sample provided the 21 T cell receptor beta chains below, sequenced in a study of cytomegalovirus exposure and HLA in healthy donors. PCR involved 60 Vbeta and 13 Jbeta primers. Repertoires were generated with immunoSEQ multiplex PCR, while TCRdb's copy carries only in-frame clones and drops some. The data show some 130,000 clones, with over 65% seen just once and less than 2% held by the top ten. The specimen was PBMCs. The source is a female donor in good health and CMV-seropositive.

The rearrangement joins TRBV6-5 to TRBJ2-4; D is perhaps TRBD2 (5 bases). V lost 6 bases and J 12 bases, leaving 15 bases between the germline ends. Germline CDR1 and CDR2: MNHEY and SVGAGI. The CDR3 is 12 amino acids. This CDR3 is CASSPEVGPQYF. In DNA form, the CDR3 reads TGTGCCAGCAGCCCGGAGGTCGGGCCTCAGTACTTC.

The chain employs TRBV6-5 and TRBJ1-2, with 10 bases lining up with TRBD1. Trimming took 5 bases from V and 2 from J; bases not matched to a gene: 5. The CDR3 is 15 amino acids. In germline, CDR1 is MNHEY, CDR2 SVGAGI. The CDR3, as DNA: TGTGCCAGCAGTCCTGGGACAGGGGTGAACTATGGCTACACCTTC. Its translation: CASSPGTGVNYGYTF.

The genes are TRBV27 and TRBJ1-2, with D possibly matching TRBD1 (5 bases). Germline V lookup: CDR1 MNHEY, CDR2 SMNVEV (reference sequence). V lost 6 bases and J lost 5, with 10 bases in between. This CDR3 has 12 residues. The CDR3 loop reads CASRGHDYGYTF. The CDR3 DNA follows: TGTGCCAGCAGGGGGCATGATTATGGCTACACCTTC.

The gene calls are TRBV4-1 and TRBJ2-7, with no clear D. With 0 bases removed from V and 0 bases from J, the gap between germline ends came to 12 bases. This CDR3 contains 16 residues. Germline assignment: CDR1 MGHRA and CDR2 YSYEKL. This chain's CDR3 is CASSQDIGRYSYEQYF. In DNA form, the CDR3 reads TGCGCCAGCAGCCAAGATATTGGCCGTTACTCCTACGAGCAGTACTTC.

The J gene is TRBJ2-1, the V gene TRBV19; D may be TRBD1 (5 bases). The germline CDR1 and CDR2 sequences are LNHDA and SQIVND (reference sequence). V shed 1 base and J shed 8 bases, with 12 bases lying between them. This CDR3 has 14 amino acids. This chain's CDR3 is CASSIGQIVHEQFF. The CDR3 DNA is TGTGCCAGTAGTATAGGACAGATCGTCCATGAGCAGTTCTTC.

The chain recombines TRBV29-1 with TRBJ1-4, with a possible D match to TRBD1 (5 bases). The CDR3 totals 13 residues. Looked up from germline, CDR1 is SQVTM and CDR2 is ANQGSEA. Trimming removed 7 bases at V and 0 bases at J, with 9 bases between. The CDR3 loop is CSAKGPTNEKLFF. Here the CDR3 DNA reads TGCAGCGCCAAGGGGCCAACTAATGAAAAACTGTTTTTT.

This chain connects TRBV10-3 to TRBJ1-3; D is undetermined. Trimming removed 7 bases at V and 3 bases at J, with 16 bases between. This CDR3 has 15 residues. Germline values: CDR1 ENHRY, CDR2 SYGVKD. CDR3 sequence: CAITVPGGLGNTIYF. The CDR3 coding sequence is TGTGCCATCACTGTCCCGGGAGGACTTGGAAACACCATATATTTT.

The chain combines TRBV19 with TRBJ2-1; D is perhaps TRBD2 (7 bases). Germline loops: CDR1 LNHDA, CDR2 SQIVND (reference sequence). This CDR3 spans 17 amino acids. The V end lost 3 bases, the J end lost 0 bases, and 15 bases lay between the germline ends. The CDR3 is CASSIGLGGLSYNEQFF. The CDR3 nucleotides read TGTGCCAGTAGTATCGGTTTGGGGGGGCTCTCCTACAATGAGCAGTTCTTC. Full variable domain (rest looked up from reference TRBV19 and TRBJ2-1): DGGITQSPKYLFRKEGQNVTLSCEQNLNHDAMYWYRQDPGQGLRLIYYSQIVNDFQKGDIAEGYSVSREKKESFPLTVTSAQKNPTAFYLCASSIGLGGLSYNEQFFGPGTRLTVL.

This clone was seen just once. V usage is TRBV14 and J usage is TRBJ2-1; the match to TRBD2 covers 9 bases. The J segment lost 0 bases and the V segment lost 3 bases, leaving 3 bases of the junction unmatched. The CDR3 is 16 amino acids. Germline CDR1 is SGHDN and CDR2 is FVKESK. CDR3 protein: CASSQLAGASYNEQFF. The DNA for the CDR3 is TGTGCCAGCAGCCAGTTAGCGGGGGCCTCCTACAATGAGCAGTTCTTC. The full variable domain, with the rest looked up from reference TRBV14 and TRBJ2-1, is EAGVTQFPSHSVIEKGQTVTLRCDPISGHDNLYWYRRVMGKEIKFLLHFVKESKQDESGMPNNRFLAERTGGTYSTLKVQPAELEDSGVYFCASSQLAGASYNEQFFGPGTRLTVL.

Only a few counts were recorded for this clone. The V gene is TRBV18, the J gene TRBJ2-6; no clear D. The CDR3 spans 16 residues. Germline V gene lookup returns CDR1 KGHSH and CDR2 LQKENI. V was clipped by 1 base and J by 0 bases, with 7 bases between them. CDR3 loop: CASSPLLNSGANVLTF. CDR3 coding DNA: TGTGCCAGCTCACCACTTCTTAACTCTGGGGCCAACGTCCTGACTTTC. The complete variable domain, with remaining parts taken from reference TRBV18 and TRBJ2-6, reads NAGVMQNPRHLVRRRGQEARLRCSPMKGHSHVYWYRQLPEEGLKFMVYLQKENIIDESGMPKERFSAEFPKEGPSILRIQQVVRGDSAAYFCASSPLLNSGANVLTFGAGSRLTVL.

The chain carries TRBV7-2 and TRBJ2-2; 16 bases are a match to TRBD2. The CDR3 runs to 17 residues. V was clipped by 4 bases and J by 4 bases; unmatched bases: 3. Germline values: CDR1 SGHTA, CDR2 FQGNSA. The CDR3 loop reads CASSSGTSGRVTGELFF. The CDR3 coding sequence is TGTGCCAGCAGCTCGGGGACTAGCGGGAGGGTCACCGGGGAGCTGTTTTTT.

As concerns this clone: At one boundary the junction diverges from the germline segment, which might be a read error. The chain recombines TRBV5-1 with TRBJ2-7, with D possibly TRBD2 on 5 matching bases. This CDR3 region has 15 residues. The germline gives CDR1 SGHRS, CDR2 YFSETQ. The CDR3 DNA is TGCGCCAGCAGCTTGGGGGCGGGCAGCACCTACGGGCAGTACTTC. This encodes CASSLGAGSTYGQYF.

The rearrangement uses TRBV28 and TRBJ1-1; 7 nucleotides agree with TRBD1. The V segment lost 5 bases and the J segment 0 bases; nucleotides outside the gene matches: 6. Germline V gene sequence: CDR1 MDHEN, CDR2 SYDVKM. The CDR3 sequence is 15 residues long. CDR3 nucleotide sequence: TGTGCCAGCAGTCCCACAGGGGAAGTGAACACTGAAGCTTTCTTT. Its translation is CASSPTGEVNTEAFF.

The chain has TRBV27 and TRBJ2-7, with 9 bases fitting TRBD2. Germline CDR1 MNHEY, CDR2 SMNVEV (reference sequence). CDR3 size: 15 residues. The V and J ends lost 0 bases and 6 bases, in that order; junction bases with no gene match: 6. The CDR3, as DNA: TGTGCCAGCAGTTTATCCTTGGCGGGAGGGCTCGAGCAGTACTTC. Its protein is CASSLSLAGGLEQYF.

The chain has TRBV9 and TRBJ2-3; D may be TRBD2 (5 bases). Germline CDR1 and CDR2: SGDLS and YYNGEE. With 0 bases removed from V and 3 bases from J, the gap between germline ends came to 11 bases. CDR3 length: 15 amino acids. The CDR3, as DNA: TGTGCCAGCAGCGTAGGGCAGGCGGGTACAGATACGCAGTATTTT. Encoded protein: CASSVGQAGTDTQYF.

CDR3 DNA: TGTGCCTGGAGTGTCCCGACAGGGCTCTACGAGCAGTACTTC. Residues: CAWSVPTGLYEQYF. This chain uses TRBV30 with TRBJ2-7, with TRBD1 identical over 7 bases. Trimming took 0 bases from V and 3 from J; bases not matched to a gene: 5. Germline-derived CDR1 and CDR2 are GTSNPN and SVGIG (reference sequence). CDR3 length: 14 amino acids.

The chain recombines TRBV2 with TRBJ2-3, with no clear D. V was trimmed by 4 bases and J by 2 bases, leaving 16 bases between them. Germline values: CDR1 SNHLY, CDR2 FYNNEI. The CDR3 has 16 residues. CDR3 sequence (DNA): TGTGCCAGCAGTGCCGTAGCTACCTCCACCACAGATACGCAGTATTTT. Translating gives CASSAVATSTTDTQYF.

The CDR3 bases are TGTGCCTTATTTCGGACTAGCGCGAGCACAGATACGCAGTATTTT. This sequence encodes CALFRTSASTDTQYF. The rearrangement uses TRBV30 and TRBJ2-3, with 9 bases lining up with TRBD2. There are 15 residues in the CDR3. V lost 7 bases to trimming and J lost 0 bases; unmatched junction nucleotides: 8. Germline lookup yields CDR1 GTSNPN and CDR2 SVGIG (reference sequence).

The CDR3, as DNA: TGTGCCAGCAGGGGGACGGGGGCAGATACGCAGTATTTT. Protein: CASRGTGADTQYF. The gene calls are TRBV27 and TRBJ2-3; D may be TRBD2 (6 bases). V lost 6 bases to trimming and J lost 4 bases, with 11 bases between them. This CDR3 is built from 13 residues. CDR1 is MNHEY and CDR2 is SMNVEV in the germline V gene (reference sequence).

This clone occurred a few times. The genes are TRBV13 and TRBJ2-2; a weak D match, TRBD2 (7 bases). CDR3 size: 16 residues. CDR1 is PRHDT, CDR2 FYEKMQ, per germline (reference sequence). V was shortened by 5 bases and J by 0 bases, with 13 bases between the two germline ends. CDR3 bases: TGTGCCAGCAGCAAAGGGGGGGACGCGAACACCGGGGAGCTGTTTTTT. This encodes CASSKGGDANTGELFF.

The chain combines TRBV6-1 with TRBJ2-6; tentatively, D is TRBD2 (7 bases). Trimming pared 2 bases from V and 0 bases from J, leaving 17 bases between. CDR1 MNHNS and CDR2 SASEGT come from the germline V gene. CDR3 length equals 19 residues. The CDR3 spells CASSELGRGPGSGANVLTF. The CDR3 nucleotides read TGTGCCAGCAGTGAATTGGGGCGGGGGCCCGGCTCTGGGGCCAACGTCCTGACTTTC.